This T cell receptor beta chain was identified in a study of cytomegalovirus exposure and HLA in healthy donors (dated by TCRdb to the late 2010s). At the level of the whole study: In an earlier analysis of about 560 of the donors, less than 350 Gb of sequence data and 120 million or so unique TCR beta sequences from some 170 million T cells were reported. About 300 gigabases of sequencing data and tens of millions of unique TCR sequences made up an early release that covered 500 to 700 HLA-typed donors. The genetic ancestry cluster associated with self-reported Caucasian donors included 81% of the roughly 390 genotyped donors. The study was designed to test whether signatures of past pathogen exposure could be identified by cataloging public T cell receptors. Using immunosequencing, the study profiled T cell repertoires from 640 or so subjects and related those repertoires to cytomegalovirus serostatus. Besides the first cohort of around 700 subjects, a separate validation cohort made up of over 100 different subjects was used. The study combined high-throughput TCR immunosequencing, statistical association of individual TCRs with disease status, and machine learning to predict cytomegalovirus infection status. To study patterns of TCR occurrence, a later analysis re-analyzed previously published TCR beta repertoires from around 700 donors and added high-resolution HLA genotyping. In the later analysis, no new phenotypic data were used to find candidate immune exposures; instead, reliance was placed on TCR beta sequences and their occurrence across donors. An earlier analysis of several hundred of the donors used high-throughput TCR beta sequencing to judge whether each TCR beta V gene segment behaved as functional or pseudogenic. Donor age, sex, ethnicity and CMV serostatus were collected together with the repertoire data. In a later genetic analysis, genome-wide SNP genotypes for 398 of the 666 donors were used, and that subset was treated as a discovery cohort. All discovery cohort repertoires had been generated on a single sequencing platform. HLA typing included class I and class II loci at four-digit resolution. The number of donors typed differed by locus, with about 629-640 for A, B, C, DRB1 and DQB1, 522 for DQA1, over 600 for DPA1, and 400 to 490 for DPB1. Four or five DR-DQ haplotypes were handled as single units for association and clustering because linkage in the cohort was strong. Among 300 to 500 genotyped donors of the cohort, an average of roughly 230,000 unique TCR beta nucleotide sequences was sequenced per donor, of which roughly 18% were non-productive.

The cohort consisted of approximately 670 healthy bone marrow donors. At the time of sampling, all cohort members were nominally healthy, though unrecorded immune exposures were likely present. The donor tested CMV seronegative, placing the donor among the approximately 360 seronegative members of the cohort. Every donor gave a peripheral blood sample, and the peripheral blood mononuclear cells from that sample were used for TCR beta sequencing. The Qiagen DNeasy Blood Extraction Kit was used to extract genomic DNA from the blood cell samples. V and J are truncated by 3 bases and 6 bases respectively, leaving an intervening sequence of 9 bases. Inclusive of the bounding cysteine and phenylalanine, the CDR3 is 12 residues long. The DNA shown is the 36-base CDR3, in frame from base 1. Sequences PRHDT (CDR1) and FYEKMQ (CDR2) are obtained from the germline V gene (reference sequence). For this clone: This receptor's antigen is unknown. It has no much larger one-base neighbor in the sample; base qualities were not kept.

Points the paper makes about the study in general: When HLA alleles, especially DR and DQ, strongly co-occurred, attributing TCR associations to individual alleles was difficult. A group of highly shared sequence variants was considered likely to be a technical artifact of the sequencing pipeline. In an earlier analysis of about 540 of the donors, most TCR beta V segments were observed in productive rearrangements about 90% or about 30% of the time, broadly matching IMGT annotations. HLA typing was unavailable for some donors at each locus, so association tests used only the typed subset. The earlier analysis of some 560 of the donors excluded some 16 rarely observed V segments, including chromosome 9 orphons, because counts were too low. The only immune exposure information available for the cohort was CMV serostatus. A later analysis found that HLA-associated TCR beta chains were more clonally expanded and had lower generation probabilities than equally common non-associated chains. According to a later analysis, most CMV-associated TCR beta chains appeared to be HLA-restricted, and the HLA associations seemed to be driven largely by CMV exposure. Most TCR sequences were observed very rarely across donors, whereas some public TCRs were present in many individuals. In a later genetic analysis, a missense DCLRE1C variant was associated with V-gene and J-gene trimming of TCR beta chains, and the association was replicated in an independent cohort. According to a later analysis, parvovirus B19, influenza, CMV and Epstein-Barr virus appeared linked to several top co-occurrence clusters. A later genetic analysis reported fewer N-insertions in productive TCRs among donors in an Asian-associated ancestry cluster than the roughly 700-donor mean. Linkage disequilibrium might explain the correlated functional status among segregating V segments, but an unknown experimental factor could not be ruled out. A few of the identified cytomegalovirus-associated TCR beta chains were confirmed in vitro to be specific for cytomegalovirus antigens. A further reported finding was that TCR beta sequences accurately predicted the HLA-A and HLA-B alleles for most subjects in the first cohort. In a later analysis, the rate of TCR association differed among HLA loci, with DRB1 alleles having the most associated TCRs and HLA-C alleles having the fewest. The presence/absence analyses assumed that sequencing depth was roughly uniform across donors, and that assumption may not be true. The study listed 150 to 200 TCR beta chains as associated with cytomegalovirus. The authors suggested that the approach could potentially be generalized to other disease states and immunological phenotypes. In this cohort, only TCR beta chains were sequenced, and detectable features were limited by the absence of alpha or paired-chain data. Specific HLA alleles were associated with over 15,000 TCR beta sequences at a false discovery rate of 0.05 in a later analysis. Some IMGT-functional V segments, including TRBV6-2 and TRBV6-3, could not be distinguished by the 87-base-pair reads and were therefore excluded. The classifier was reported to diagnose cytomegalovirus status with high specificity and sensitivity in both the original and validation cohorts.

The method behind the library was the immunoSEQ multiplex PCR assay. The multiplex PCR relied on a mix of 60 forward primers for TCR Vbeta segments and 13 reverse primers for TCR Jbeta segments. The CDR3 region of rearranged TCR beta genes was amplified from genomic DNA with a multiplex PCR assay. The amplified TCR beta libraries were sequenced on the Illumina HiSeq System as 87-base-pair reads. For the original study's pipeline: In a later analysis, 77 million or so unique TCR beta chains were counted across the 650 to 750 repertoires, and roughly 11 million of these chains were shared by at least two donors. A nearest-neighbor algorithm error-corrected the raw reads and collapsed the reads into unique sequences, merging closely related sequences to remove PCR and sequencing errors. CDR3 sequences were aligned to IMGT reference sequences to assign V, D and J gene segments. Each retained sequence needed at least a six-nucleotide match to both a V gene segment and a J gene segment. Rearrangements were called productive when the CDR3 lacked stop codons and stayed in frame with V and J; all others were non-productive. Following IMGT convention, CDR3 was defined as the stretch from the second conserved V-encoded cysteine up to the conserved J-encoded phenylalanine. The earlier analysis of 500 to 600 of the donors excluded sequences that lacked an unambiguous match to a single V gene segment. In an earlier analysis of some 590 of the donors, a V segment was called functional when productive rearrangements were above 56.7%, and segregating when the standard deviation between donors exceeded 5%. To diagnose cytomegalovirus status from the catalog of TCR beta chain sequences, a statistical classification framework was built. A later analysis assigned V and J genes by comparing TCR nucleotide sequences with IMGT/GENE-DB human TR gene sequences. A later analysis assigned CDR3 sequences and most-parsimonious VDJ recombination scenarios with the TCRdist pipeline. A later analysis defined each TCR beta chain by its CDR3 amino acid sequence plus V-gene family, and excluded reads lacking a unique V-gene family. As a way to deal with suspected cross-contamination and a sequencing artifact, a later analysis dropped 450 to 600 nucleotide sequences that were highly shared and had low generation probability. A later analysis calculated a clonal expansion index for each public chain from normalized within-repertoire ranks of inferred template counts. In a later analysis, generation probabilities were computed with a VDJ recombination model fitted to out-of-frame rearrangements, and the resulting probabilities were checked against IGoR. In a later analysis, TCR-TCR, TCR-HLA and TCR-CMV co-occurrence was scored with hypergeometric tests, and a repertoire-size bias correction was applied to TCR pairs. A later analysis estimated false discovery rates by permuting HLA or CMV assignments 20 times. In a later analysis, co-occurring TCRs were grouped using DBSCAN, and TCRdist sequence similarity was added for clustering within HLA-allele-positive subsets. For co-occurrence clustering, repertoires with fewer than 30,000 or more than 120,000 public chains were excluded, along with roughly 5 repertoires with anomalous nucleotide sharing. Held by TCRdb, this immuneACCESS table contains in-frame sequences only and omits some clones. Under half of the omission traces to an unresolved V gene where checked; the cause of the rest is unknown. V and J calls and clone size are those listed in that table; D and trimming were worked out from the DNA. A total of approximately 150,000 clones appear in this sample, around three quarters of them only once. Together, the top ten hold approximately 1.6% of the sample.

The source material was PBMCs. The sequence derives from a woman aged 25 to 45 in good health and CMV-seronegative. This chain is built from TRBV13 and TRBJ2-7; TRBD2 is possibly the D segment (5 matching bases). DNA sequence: TGTGCCAGCAGCTTCCTAGCTTTCGAGCAGTACTTC. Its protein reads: CASSFLAFEQYF.